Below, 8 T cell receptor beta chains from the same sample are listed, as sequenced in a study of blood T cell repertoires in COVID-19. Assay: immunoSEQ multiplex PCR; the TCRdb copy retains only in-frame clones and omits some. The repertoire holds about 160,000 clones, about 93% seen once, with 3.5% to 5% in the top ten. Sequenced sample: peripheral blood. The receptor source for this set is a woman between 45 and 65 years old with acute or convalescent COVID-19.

The DNA for the CDR3 is TGTGCCAGCAGCCGGCCGGGGGGCTACAATGAGCAGTTCTTC. It specifies CASSRPGGYNEQFF. The genes are TRBV11-3 and TRBJ2-1; 7 bases are a match to TRBD2. Germline values: CDR1 SGHNT, CDR2 YENEEA. The V and J ends lost 5 bases and 3 bases, in that order; junction bases with no gene match: 4. This CDR3 has 14 residues.

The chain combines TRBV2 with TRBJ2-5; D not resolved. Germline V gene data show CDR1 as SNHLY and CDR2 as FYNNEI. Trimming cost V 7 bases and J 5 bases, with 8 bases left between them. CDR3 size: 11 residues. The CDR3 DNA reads TGTGCCAGCAAAACCGGGGAGACCCAGTACTTC. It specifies CASKTGETQYF. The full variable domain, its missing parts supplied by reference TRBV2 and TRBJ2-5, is EPEVTQTPSHQVTQMGQEVILRCVPISNHLYFYWYRQILGQKVEFLVSFYNNEISEKSEIFDDQFSVERPDGSNFTLKIRSTKLEDSAMYFCASKTGETQYFGPGTRLLVL.

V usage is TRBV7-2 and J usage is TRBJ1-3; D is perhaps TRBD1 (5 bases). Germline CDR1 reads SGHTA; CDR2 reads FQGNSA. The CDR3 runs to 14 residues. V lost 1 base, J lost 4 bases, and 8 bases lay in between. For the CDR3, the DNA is TGTGCCAGCAGCTTAGGGGGCTTAGGAAACACCATATATTTT. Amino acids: CASSLGGLGNTIYF.

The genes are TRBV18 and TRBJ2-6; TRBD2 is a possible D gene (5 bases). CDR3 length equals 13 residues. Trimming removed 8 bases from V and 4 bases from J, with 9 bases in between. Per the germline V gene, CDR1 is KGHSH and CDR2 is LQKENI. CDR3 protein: CASGPGGANVLTF. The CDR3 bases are TGTGCCAGCGGACCGGGGGGGGCCAACGTCCTGACTTTC.

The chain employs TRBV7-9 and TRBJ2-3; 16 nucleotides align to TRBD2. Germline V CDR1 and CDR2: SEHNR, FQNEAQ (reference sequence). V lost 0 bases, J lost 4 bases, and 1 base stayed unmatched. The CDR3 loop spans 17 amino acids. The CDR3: CASSLAGTSGGADTQYF. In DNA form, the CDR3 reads TGTGCCAGCAGCTTAGCTGGGACTAGCGGGGGGGCAGATACGCAGTATTTT. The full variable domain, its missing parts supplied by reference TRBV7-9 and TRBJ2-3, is DTGVSQNPRHKITKRGQNVTFRCDPISEHNRLYWYRQTLGQGPEFLTYFQNEAQLEKSRLLSDRFSAERPKGSFSTLEIQRTEQGDSAMYLCASSLAGTSGGADTQYFGPGTRLTVL.

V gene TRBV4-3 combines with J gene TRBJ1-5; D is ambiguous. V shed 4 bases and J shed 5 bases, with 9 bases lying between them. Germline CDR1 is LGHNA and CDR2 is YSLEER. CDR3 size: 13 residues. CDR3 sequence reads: CASSRAEDQPQHF. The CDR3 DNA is TGCGCCAGCAGCCGAGCAGAGGATCAGCCCCAGCATTTT.

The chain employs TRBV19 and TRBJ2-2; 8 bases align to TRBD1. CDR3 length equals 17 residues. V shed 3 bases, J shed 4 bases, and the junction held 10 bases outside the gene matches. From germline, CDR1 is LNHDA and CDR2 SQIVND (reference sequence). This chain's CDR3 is CASSILRDRSFTGELFF. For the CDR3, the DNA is TGTGCCAGTAGTATTTTGCGGGACAGGTCCTTCACCGGGGAGCTGTTTTTT.

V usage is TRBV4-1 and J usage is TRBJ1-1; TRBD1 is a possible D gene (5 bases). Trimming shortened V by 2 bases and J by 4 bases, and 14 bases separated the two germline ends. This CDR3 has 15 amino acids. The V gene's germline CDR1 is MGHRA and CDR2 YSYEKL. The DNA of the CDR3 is TGCGCCAGCAGCCAAATGGATGGGGGGACCACTGAAGCTTTCTTT. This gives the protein CASSQMDGGTTEAFF.